Detailed here is one T cell receptor beta chain. Its antigen has not been determined. The sample holds no much larger clone one base away, and base qualities are not on file. The germline V gene specifies SGHRS as CDR1 and YFSETQ as CDR2. Germline trimming: 4 bases from V, 1 base from J; junction bases outside gene matches: 2. The CDR3 numbers 15 residues from cysteine through phenylalanine. The only DNA kept is the CDR3, 45 bases in frame from the first base. The data were obtained in a study of vaccination effects on CD4 cells after COVID-19 (dated by TCRdb to 2021 to 2024). Background for the entire study: In the ViraFEST assay, PBMC were stimulated with viral peptide pools, and antigen-specific CD4+ T cell clonotypes were then identified by expansion using TCR sequencing. Post-vaccine samples across the study were collected a median of 72 days after the second dose, with a range of 14 to 241. Two million PBMC per well were cultured in IMDM with around 5% human AB serum, roughly 10 IU/ml IL-2 and gentamicin, plus 10 ug/ml peptides. The study compared SARS-CoV-2 spike-specific CD4+ TCR repertoires before and after mRNA vaccination in COVID-19 convalescent patients and infection-naive vaccine recipients. The full study included fewer than eleven COVID-19 convalescent patients and several SARS-CoV-2-naive healthy vaccine recipients. The Oncomine TCR Beta short-read assay on an Illumina iSeq 100 was used to sequence cultures from other donors in the study.

The receptor library was made with the immunoSEQ multiplex PCR assay. DNA from the cultured, isolated CD4+ T cells was subjected to TCR beta CDR3 sequencing. On the study's bioinformatics: Non-productive TCR sequences were discarded, and reads were trimmed to the CDR3 region, with only CDR3s of 7 or more amino acids retained. Antigen-specific clonotypes were identified using the MANAFEST web app by comparison of expansion in peptide wells against reference cultures. To count as positive, a clone had to show expansion at FDR<0.05 compared with the reference and with all other wells, an odds ratio above 5, and a frequency above 0.1% in two replicate wells. A clonotype was called cross-reactive if it was significantly expanded both in SARS-CoV-2 spike wells and in at least one common cold coronavirus spike condition. Levenshtein distance calculated with the stringdist R package was used to assess CDR3 similarity, and unrooted trees were constructed with ape in R 3.6.1. TCRdb limited this immuneACCESS table to in-frame rearrangements with V and J called. A share of clones is missing; checked studies link under half to unresolved V genes, and the rest is unexplained. The D gene and trimming were derived from the DNA, and the V and J assignments and clone size from that table. Present in this sample are about 57,000 clones, around 84% of which were seen just once. The ten top clones hold more than 4% of the sample.

Overall study results and their limits: In healthy vaccine recipients, vaccine-induced clones were almost all SARS-CoV-2 mono-reactive, with only 1 of 255 cross-reactive with common cold coronaviruses. At late post-vaccination timepoints, both infection-induced and vaccine-induced clones showed marked clonal contraction, consistent with waning T cell responses. The study was limited by a small number of convalescent patients and lacked early post-infection timepoints.

After about 9 days of culture, CD4+ T cells were isolated with the EasySep CD4+ T cell isolation kit. Two doses of either the BNT162b2 or the mRNA-1273 mRNA SARS-CoV-2 vaccine were administered to participants. None of the healthy vaccine recipients had a prior SARS-CoV-2 infection, which was confirmed by nucleocapsid antibody tests that came back negative both before and after vaccination. Half of the culture medium was replaced with fresh IL-2-containing medium on days 3 and 7. Each peptide stimulation condition was cultured in triplicate wells unless otherwise noted. PBMC were separated from whole blood using Ficoll-Paque Plus gradient centrifugation and were then either cryopreserved at -140C or used fresh. The QIAamp micro DNA kit was used to extract genomic DNA from the cultured CD4+ T cells.

This sequence uses TRBV5-1 and TRBJ2-6, with 7 bases matching TRBD1. The sequencing here drew on CD4+ T cells from PBMCs cultured without peptide, taken after COVID-19 vaccination. The receptor's source is a human donor who received a COVID-19 vaccine. The CDR3 corresponds to CASSLQGSGANVLTF. The DNA is as follows: TGCGCCAGCAGCCTACAGGGGTCTGGGGCCAACGTCCTGACTTTC.